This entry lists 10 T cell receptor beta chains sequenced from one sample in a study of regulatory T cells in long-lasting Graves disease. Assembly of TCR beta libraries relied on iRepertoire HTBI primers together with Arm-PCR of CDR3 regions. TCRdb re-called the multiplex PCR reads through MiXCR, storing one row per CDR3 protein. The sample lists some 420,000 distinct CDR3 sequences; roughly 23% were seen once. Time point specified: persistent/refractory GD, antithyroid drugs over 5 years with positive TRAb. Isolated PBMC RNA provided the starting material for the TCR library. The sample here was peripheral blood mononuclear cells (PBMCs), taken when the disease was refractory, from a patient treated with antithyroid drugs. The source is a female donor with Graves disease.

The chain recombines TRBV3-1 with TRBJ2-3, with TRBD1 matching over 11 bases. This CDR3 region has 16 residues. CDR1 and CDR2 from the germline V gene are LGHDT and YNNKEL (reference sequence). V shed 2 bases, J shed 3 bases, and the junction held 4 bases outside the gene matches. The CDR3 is CASSQWTGGLTDTQYF. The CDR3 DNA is TGTGCCAGCAGCCAATGGACAGGGGGCTTGACAGATACGCAGTATTTT.

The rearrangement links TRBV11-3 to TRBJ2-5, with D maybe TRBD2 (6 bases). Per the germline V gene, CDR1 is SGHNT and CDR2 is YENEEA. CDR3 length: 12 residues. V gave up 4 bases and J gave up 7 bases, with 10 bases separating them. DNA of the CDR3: TGTGCCAGCAGCTCCCGGGGAGGGACCCAGTACTTC. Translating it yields CASSSRGGTQYF.

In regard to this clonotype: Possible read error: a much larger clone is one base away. The CDR3 sequence: CSASGASVRAYEQYF. CDR3 nucleotides: TGCAGTGCTAGCGGGGCTAGCGTAAGAGCCTACGAGCAGTACTTC. J is TRBJ2-7 and V is TRBV20-1; possible D gene TRBD2, 6 bases. Germline assignment: CDR1 DFQATT and CDR2 SNEGSKA (reference sequence). The CDR3 has 15 residues. Trimming left V 3 bases short and J 2 bases short, with 17 bases between.

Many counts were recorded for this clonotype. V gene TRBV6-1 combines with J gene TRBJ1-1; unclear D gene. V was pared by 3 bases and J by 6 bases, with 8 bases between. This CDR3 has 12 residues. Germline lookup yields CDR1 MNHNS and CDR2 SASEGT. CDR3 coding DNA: TGTGCCAGCAGTGAGGGTATCGCTGAAGCTTTCTTT. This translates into CASSEGIAEAFF.

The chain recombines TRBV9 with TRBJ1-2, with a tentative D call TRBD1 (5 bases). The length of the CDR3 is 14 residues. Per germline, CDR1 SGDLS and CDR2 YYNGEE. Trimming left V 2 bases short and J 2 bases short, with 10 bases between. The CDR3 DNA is TGTGCCAGCAGCGTCGGCAGGGAAAACTATGGCTACACCTTC. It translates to CASSVGRENYGYTF.

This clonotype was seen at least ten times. The DNA for the CDR3 is TGTGCCAGCAGCTTAGGAGCTGGAGGAGCGGTTGAGACCCAGTACTTC. Translating it yields CASSLGAGGAVETQYF. V is TRBV11-2 and J is TRBJ2-5; D is perhaps TRBD2 (5 bases). V lost 1 base, J lost 5 bases, and 17 bases lay in between. The CDR3 contains 16 residues. The germline V gene has CDR1 SGHAT and CDR2 FQNNGV. The entire variable domain, with the rest obtained from reference TRBV11-2 and TRBJ2-5, is as follows: EAGVAQSPRYKIIEKRQSVAFWCNPISGHATLYWYQQILGQGPKLLIQFQNNGVVDDSQLPKDRFSAERLKGVDSTLKIQPAKLEDSAVYLCASSLGAGGAVETQYFGPGTRLLVL.

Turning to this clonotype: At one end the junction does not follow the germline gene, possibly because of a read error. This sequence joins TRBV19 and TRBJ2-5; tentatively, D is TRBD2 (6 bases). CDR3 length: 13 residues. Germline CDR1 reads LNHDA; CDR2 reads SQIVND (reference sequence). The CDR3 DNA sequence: TGTGCCAGTAGTCCGGAGGGGCAAGAGACCCGGTACTTC. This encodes CASSPEGQETRYF. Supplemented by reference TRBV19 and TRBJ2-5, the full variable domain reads DGGITQSPKYLFRKEGQNVTLSCEQNLNHDAMYWYRQDPGQGLRLIYYSQIVNDFQKGDIAEGYSVSREKKESFPLTVTSAQKNPTAFYLCASSPEGQETRYFGPGTRLLVL.

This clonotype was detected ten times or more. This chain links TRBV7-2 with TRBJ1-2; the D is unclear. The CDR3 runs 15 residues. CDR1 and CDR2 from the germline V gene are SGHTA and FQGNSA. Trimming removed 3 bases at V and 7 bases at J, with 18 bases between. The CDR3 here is CASSFTGFAIGGYTF. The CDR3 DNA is TGTGCCAGCAGCTTTACCGGGTTTGCAATCGGTGGCTACACCTTC.

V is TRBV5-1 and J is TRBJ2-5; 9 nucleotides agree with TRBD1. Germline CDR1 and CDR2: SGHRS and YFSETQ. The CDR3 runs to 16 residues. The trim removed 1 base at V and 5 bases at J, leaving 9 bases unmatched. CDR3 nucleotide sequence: TGCGCCAGCAGCTTGTTGGCCACAGGGGGCGGTGAGACCCAGTACTTC. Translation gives CASSLLATGGGETQYF.

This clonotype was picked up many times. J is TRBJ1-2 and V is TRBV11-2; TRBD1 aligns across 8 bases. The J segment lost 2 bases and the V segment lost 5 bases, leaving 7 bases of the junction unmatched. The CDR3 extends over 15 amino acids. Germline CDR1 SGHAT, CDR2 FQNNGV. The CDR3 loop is CASSTHRGRNYGYTF. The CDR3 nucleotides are TGTGCCAGCAGCACCCACAGGGGGAGGAACTATGGCTACACCTTC.